This T cell receptor beta chain was found in a study of blood T cell repertoires in COVID-19. Turning to the study itself: Collection of acute and convalescent COVID-19 samples took place in the United States, Italy and Spain. The cDNA or gDNA used as material had been derived from T cells, B-cell-depleted T cells, or PBMCs.

Source study methods: Estimation of nucleated cell counts relied on the amplification of reference gene primers. Libraries were prepared by immunoSEQ multiplex PCR; TCRdb keeps only in-frame clonotypes and omits some of them. That table supplies the V and J calls and clone size; D and trimming were determined from the DNA. The table lists 200,000 to 300,000 clones, approximately 91% of them singletons. This clone was seen just once. The V and J ends lost 0 bases and 2 bases, in that order; junction bases with no gene match: 4. The germline gives CDR1 LGHNA, CDR2 YNFKEQ. The CDR3 loop spans 16 amino acids. Patients in Seattle were enrolled during active infection, then followed longitudinally.

What was sequenced was peripheral blood. The clonotype originates from a young man with COVID-19, enrolled during active disease. This chain joins TRBV4-2 and TRBJ1-5; 7 bases are shared with TRBD1. CDR3 sequence reads: CASSQEQGPGNQPQHF. The CDR3 DNA reads TGTGCCAGCAGCCAAGAACAGGGGCCTGGCAATCAGCCCCAGCATTTT.